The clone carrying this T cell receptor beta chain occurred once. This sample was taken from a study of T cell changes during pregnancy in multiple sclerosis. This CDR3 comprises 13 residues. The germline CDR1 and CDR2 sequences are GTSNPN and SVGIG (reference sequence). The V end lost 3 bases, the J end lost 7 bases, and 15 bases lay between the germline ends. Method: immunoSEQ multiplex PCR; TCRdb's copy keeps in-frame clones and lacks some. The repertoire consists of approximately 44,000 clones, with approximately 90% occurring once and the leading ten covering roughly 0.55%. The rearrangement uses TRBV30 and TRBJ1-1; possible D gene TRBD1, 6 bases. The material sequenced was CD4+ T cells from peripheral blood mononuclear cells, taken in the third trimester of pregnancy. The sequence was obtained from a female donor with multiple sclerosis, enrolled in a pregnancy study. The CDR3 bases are TGTGCCTGGAGCCGAGGGGGACAACTTGAAGCTTTCTTT. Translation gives CAWSRGGQLEAFF.